This TCR beta chain was captured in a study of CD8 T cells in ankylosing spondylitis. Overall study findings and caveats: Characteristic, it appeared, of ankylosing spondylitis blood was a TCR beta motif of roughly 8 highly homologous variants.

V lost 6 bases and J 0 bases, leaving 10 bases between the germline ends. The CDR3 has 14 residues. Germline loops: CDR1 KGHSH, CDR2 LQKENI. Construction of TCR beta libraries was performed using quantitative 5'-RACE with molecular barcodes. TCRdb analysed the 5' RACE reads with MiXCR anew, one entry per CDR3 protein. The data show 250,000 to 400,000 distinct CDR3 sequences, roughly 10% seen once. This clonotype appeared a few times. The antigen remains undetermined. This sequence joins TRBV18 and TRBJ2-3; tentative D call: TRBD1 (6 bases). This clonotype was sampled from a female donor with ankylosing spondylitis or in good health (not recorded which). The material sequenced was blood, either unsorted or a sorted T cell fraction (not recorded which). CDR3 residues: CASSEDRSTDTQYF. Written as DNA, the CDR3 is TGTGCCAGCTCCGAAGACAGGAGCACAGATACGCAGTATTTT.